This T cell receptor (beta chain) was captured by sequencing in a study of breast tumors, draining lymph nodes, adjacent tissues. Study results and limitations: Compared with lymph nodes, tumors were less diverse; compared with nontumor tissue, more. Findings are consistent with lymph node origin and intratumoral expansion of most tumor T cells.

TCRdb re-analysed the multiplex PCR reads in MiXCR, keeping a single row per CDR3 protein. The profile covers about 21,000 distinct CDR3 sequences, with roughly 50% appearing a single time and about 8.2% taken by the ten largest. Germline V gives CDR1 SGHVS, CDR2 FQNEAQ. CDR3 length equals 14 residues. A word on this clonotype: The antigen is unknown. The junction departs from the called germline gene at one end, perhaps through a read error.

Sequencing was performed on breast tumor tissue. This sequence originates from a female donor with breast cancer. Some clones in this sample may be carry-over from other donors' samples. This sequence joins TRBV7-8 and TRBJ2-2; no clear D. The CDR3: CASSPFSNAGELFF. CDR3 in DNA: TGTGCCAGCAGCCCCTTCTCGAACGCCGGGGAGCTGTTTTTT.